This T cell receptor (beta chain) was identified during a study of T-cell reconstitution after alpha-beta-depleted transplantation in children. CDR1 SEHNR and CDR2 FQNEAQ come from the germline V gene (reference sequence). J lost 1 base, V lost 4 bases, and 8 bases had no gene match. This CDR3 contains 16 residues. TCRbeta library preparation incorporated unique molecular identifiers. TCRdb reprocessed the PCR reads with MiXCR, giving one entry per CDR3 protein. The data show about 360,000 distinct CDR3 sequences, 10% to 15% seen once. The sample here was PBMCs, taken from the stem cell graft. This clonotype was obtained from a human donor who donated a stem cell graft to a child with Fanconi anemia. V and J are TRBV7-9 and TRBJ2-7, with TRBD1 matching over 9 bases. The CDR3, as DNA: TGTGCCAGCAGCTCACACGGGACAGGGACTTCCTACGAGCAGTACTTC. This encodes CASSSHGTGTSYEQYF.